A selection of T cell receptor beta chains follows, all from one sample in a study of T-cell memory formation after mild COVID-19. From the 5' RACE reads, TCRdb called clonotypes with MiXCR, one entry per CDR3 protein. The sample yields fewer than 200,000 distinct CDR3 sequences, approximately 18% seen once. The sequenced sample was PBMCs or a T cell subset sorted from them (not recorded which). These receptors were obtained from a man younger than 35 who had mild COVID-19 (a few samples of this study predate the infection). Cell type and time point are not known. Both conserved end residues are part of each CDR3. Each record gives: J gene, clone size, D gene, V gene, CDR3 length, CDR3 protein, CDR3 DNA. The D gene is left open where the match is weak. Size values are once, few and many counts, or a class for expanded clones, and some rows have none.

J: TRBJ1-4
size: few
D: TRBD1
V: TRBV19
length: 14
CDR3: CASSFGTVNEKLFF
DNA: TGTGCCAGTAGTTTCGGGACAGTTAATGAAAAACTGTTTTTT

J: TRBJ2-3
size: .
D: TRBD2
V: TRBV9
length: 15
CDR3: CASSVASGYTDTQYF
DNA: TGTGCCAGCAGCGTGGCTAGCGGGTATACAGATACGCAGTATTTT

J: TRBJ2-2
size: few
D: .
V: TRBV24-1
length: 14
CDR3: CATSEGQNTGELFF
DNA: TGTGCCACCAGTGAGGGGCAGAACACCGGGGAGCTGTTTTTT

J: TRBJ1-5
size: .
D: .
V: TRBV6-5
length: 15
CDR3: CASTPWVGSNQPQHF
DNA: TGTGCCAGCACCCCCTGGGTCGGTAGCAATCAGCCCCAGCATTTT

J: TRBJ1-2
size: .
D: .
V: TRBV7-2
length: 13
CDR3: CASNQAGAYGYTF
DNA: TGTGCCAGCAACCAAGCAGGGGCCTATGGCTACACCTTC

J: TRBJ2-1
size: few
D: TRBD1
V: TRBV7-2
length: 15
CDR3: CASSLVGTVYNEQFF
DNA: TGTGCCAGCAGCTTAGTCGGGACAGTTTACAATGAGCAGTTCTTC

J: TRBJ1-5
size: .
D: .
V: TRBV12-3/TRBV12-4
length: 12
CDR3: CASTFPGQPQHF
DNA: TGTGCCAGCACCTTCCCAGGTCAGCCCCAGCATTTT

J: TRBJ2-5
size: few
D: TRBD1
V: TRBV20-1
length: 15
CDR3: CSAHYLTGVQETQYF
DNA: TGCAGTGCCCACTATCTGACAGGGGTACAAGAGACCCAGTACTTC

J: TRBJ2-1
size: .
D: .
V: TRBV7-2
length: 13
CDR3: CASSLALANEQFF
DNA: TGTGCCAGCAGCTTAGCGCTAGCGAATGAGCAGTTCTTC

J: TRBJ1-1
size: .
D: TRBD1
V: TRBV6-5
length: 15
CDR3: CASSYSTGMNTEAFF
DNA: TGTGCCAGCAGTTACTCGACAGGGATGAACACTGAAGCTTTCTTT

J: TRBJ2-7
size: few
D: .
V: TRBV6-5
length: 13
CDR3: CASGRLASYEQYF
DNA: TGTGCCAGCGGACGACTGGCCTCCTACGAGCAGTACTTC

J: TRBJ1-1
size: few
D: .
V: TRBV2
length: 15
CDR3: CATYQPRGYTGEAFF
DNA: TGTGCCACCTATCAACCCCGGGGGTACACGGGAGAAGCTTTCTTT

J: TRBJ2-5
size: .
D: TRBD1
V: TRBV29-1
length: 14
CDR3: CSVAWDRRRETQYF
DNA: TGCAGCGTTGCTTGGGACAGGCGGCGAGAGACCCAGTACTTC

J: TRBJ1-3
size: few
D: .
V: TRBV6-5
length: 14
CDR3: CASRERGVVNTIYF
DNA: TGTGCCAGCCGAGAGCGGGGGGTTGTAAACACCATATATTTT

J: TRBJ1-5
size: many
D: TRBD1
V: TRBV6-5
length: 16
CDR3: CASSLTQGQSNQPQHF
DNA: TGTGCCAGCAGTCTAACACAGGGGCAGAGCAATCAGCCCCAGCATTTT

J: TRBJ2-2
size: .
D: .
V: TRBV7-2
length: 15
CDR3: CASSFSYRNTGELFF
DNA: TGTGCCAGCAGCTTTTCTTACAGAAACACCGGGGAGCTGTTTTTT

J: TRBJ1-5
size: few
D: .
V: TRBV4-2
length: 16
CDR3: CASSPISPGPNQPQHF
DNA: TGTGCCAGCAGCCCTATCTCCCCAGGCCCAAACCAGCCCCAGCATTTT

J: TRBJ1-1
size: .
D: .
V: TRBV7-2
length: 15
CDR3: CASSLSPRGNTEAFF
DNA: TGTGCCAGCAGCTTATCTCCCCGGGGGAACACTGAAGCTTTCTTT

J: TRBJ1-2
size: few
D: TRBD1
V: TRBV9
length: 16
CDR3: CASSPRTGESNYGYTF
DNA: TGTGCCAGCAGCCCTCGTACAGGGGAATCTAACTATGGCTACACCTTC

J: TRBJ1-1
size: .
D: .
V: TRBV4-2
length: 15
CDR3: CASSQDLRRVEEAFF
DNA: TGTGCCAGCAGCCAAGATTTACGGAGGGTTGAGGAAGCTTTCTTT

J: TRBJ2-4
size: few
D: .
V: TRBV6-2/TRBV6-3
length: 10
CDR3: CATGKNIQYF
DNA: TGTGCCACCGGCAAAAACATTCAGTACTTC

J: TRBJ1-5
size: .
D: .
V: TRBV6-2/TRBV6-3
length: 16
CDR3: CASRKRTDLSNQPQHF
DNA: TGTGCCAGCAGAAAACGGACAGACCTTAGCAATCAGCCCCAGCATTTT

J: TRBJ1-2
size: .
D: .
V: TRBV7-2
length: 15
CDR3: CASSRGEVPGYGYTF
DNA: TGTGCCAGCAGCCGAGGGGAGGTTCCGGGCTATGGCTACACCTTC

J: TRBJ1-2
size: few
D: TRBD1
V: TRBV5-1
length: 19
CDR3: CASSPARDRKRRSPYGYTF
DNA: TGCGCCAGCAGCCCGGCCCGGGACAGAAAAAGGCGATCCCCCTATGGCTACACCTTC

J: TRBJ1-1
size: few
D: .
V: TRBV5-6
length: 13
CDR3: CASSLYRNTEAFF
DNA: TGTGCCAGCAGCCTTTATAGGAACACTGAAGCTTTCTTT

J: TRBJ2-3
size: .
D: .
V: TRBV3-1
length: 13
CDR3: CASSRVRADTQYF
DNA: TGTGCCAGCAGCCGGGTCAGGGCAGATACGCAGTATTTT

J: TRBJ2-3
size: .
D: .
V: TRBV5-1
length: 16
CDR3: CASSTPDVFSTDTQYF
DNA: TGCGCCAGCAGCACGCCAGATGTGTTTAGCACAGATACGCAGTATTTT

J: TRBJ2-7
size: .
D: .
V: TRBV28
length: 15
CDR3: CASSAPATSPYEQYF
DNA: TGTGCCAGCAGTGCCCCGGCCACCTCCCCCTACGAGCAGTACTTC

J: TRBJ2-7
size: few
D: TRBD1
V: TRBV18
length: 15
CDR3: CASSSSGTGGYEQYF
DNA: TGTGCCAGCTCATCTTCCGGGACAGGGGGCTACGAGCAGTACTTC

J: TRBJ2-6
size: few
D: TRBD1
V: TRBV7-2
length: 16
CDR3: CASSYGTGAGANVLTF
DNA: TGTGCCAGCAGCTACGGGACAGGGGCTGGGGCCAACGTCCTGACTTTC

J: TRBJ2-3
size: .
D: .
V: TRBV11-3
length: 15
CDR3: CASSSKSAGPDTQYF
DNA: TGTGCCAGCAGCTCCAAGTCCGCTGGCCCAGATACGCAGTATTTT

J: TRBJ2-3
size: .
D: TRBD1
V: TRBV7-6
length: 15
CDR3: CASSRRTGGGDTQYF
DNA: TGTGCCAGCAGCAGGCGGACAGGGGGTGGAGATACGCAGTATTTT

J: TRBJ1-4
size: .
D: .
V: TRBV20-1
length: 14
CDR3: CSAQSTENNEKLFF
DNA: TGCAGTGCCCAGAGCACCGAGAACAATGAAAAACTGTTTTTT

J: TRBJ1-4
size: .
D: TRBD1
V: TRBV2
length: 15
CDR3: CASSPPGTGSEKLFF
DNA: TGTGCCAGCAGCCCCCCCGGGACAGGGTCCGAAAAACTGTTTTTT

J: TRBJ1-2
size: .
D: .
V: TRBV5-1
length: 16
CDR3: CASSLDAGPINYGYTF
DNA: TGCGCCAGCAGCTTGGACGCAGGACCGATTAACTATGGCTACACCTTC

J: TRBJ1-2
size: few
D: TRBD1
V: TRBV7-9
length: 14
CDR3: CASSRDRTLYGYTF
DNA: TGTGCCAGCAGTCGGGACAGGACCCTCTATGGCTACACCTTC

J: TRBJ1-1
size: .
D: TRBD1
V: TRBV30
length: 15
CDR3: CAWNHRGTGGAEAFF
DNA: TGTGCCTGGAACCACCGGGGGACAGGGGGCGCGGAAGCTTTCTTT

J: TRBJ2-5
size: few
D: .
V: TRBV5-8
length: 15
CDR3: CASSGTSEYQETQYF
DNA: TGTGCCAGCAGCGGAACTTCAGAGTACCAAGAGACCCAGTACTTC